One and the same sample provided the 22 T cell receptor beta chains below, sequenced in a study of cytomegalovirus exposure and HLA in healthy donors. The PCR employed 60 Vbeta primers together with 13 Jbeta primers. The protocol was immunoSEQ multiplex PCR, while the TCRdb copy is restricted to in-frame clones and leaves out a portion. The table has roughly 170,000 clones, around 82% seen once. Sequencing used PBMCs. The receptor source for this set is a man under 40 in good health and CMV-seronegative.

The chain combines TRBV7-2 with TRBJ1-2, with D possibly being TRBD1 (5 bases). V dropped 0 bases and J dropped 5 bases, with 13 bases sitting between them. Germline values: CDR1 SGHTA, CDR2 FQGNSA. The CDR3 extends over 15 amino acids. CDR3 residues: CASSLATQGGYGYTF. CDR3 coding DNA: TGTGCCAGCAGCTTAGCCACCCAGGGTGGGTATGGCTACACCTTC.

J is TRBJ1-2 and V is TRBV4-2; D perhaps matches TRBD1 (5 bases). The germline gives CDR1 LGHNA, CDR2 YNFKEQ. This CDR3 is 14 amino acids long. Trimming cost V 4 bases and J 1 base, with 10 bases left between them. CDR3 sequence: CASSRGGDNYGYTF. CDR3 nucleotides: TGTGCCAGCAGCCGGGGGGGGGATAACTATGGCTACACCTTC.

The V and J genes are TRBV15 and TRBJ2-1; tentative D call: TRBD1 (9 bases). Trimming stripped 6 bases from V and 3 bases from J, with 24 bases between. Looked up from germline, CDR1 is LNHNV and CDR2 is YYDKDF (reference sequence). The CDR3 length is 18 residues. CDR3 bases: TGTGCCACCAGGAGGGGACAGGGAGCGGGAGTAGACTACAATGAGCAGTTCTTC. Amino acid sequence: CATRRGQGAGVDYNEQFF.

V is TRBV10-2 and J is TRBJ1-5, with a tentative D call TRBD1 (5 bases). V was shortened by 0 bases and J by 4 bases, with 13 bases between the two germline ends. Germline V gene sequence: CDR1 WSHSY, CDR2 SAAADI. The length of the CDR3 is 16 residues. The CDR3 DNA sequence: TGCGCCAGCAGTGAGTCGATACAGGATTGGAATCAGCCCCAGCATTTT. Translated, it gives CASSESIQDWNQPQHF.

The chain links TRBV29-1 to TRBJ2-2; TRBD2 matches at 7 bases. The J segment lost 4 bases and the V segment lost 7 bases, leaving 6 bases of the junction unmatched. This CDR3 is 13 amino acids long. CDR1 SQVTM and CDR2 ANQGSEA come from the germline V gene. DNA for the CDR3: TGCAGCGCTCGGGCTAGCGGCACCGGGGAGCTGTTTTTT. Translated: CSARASGTGELFF.

About this clone itself: Relative to the germline gene, one junction end is altered; a read error may explain this. V gene TRBV2 combines with J gene TRBJ1-2; a possible D gene is TRBD1 (6 bases). Germline lookup yields CDR1 SNHLY and CDR2 FYNNEI. The CDR3 sequence is 14 residues long. The CDR3 loop is CASREGWDKYGYTF. CDR3 nucleotide sequence: TGTGCCAGCAGAGAAGGGTGGGACAAGTATGGCTACACCTTC.

The chain carries TRBV27 and TRBJ1-2, with 7 positions matching TRBD1. The CDR3 runs to 15 residues. After removal of 5 bases from V and 4 bases from J, the junction contained 10 bases not matched to a gene. The V gene's germline CDR1 is MNHEY and CDR2 SMNVEV (reference sequence). CDR3 coding DNA: TGTGCCAGCAGTCCCTCAACGACAGGGATCTATGGCTACACCTTC. This codes for CASSPSTTGIYGYTF.

This chain uses TRBV5-1 with TRBJ2-1; TRBD2 matches at 8 bases. CDR1 and CDR2 from the germline V gene are SGHRS and YFSETQ. V was pared by 1 base and J by 8 bases, with 11 bases of the junction left unmatched. The CDR3 loop spans 16 amino acids. CDR3 DNA: TGCGCCAGCAGCTTGCTCGGGAGGGCCGGGTTAGATGAGCAGTTCTTC. It encodes CASSLLGRAGLDEQFF.

The chain couples TRBV7-9 to TRBJ1-2; 8 nucleotides align to TRBD1. Germline CDR1 SEHNR, CDR2 FQNEAQ (reference sequence). This CDR3 has 13 amino acids. The junction had 6 bases not matched to a gene; V was cut back by 8 bases and J by 4 bases. CDR3 bases: TGTGCCAGCGGCAGGGGGCACGGCTATGGCTACACCTTC. This codes for CASGRGHGYGYTF.

The V gene is TRBV5-4, the J gene TRBJ2-3, with 11 nucleotides matching TRBD2. CDR1 and CDR2 (germline): SGHNT, YYREEE (reference sequence). Trimming took 2 bases from V and 2 from J; bases not matched to a gene: 4. CDR3 size: 16 residues. CDR3 in DNA: TGTGCCAGCAGCTTCAGACTAGCGGGGCCCACAGATACGCAGTATTTT. Translated, it gives CASSFRLAGPTDTQYF.

V gene TRBV12-1 combines with J gene TRBJ2-5; TRBD1 was called by the table and not checked on the DNA. The DNA end lines up better with TRBJ2-7; the J call may be wrong. TRBV12-1 is a listed pseudogene. The CDR3 contains 12 residues. Here the CDR3 DNA reads TGTGCCAGCAGCTGCGACAGCTACGAGCAGTACTTC. This codes for CASSCDSYEQYF.

This clone has a single count. The V gene is TRBV11-3, the J gene TRBJ2-1; D perhaps matches TRBD2 (5 bases). This CDR3 has 13 amino acids. The V gene's germline CDR1 is SGHNT and CDR2 YENEEA. V was pared by 9 bases and J by 3 bases, with 12 bases between. CDR3 residues: CARPEGVYNEQFF. As DNA, the CDR3 is TGTGCCAGGCCTGAGGGTGTCTACAATGAGCAGTTCTTC.

This clone was counted a few times. CDR3 protein: CASSSSPSYEQYF. CDR3 bases: TGTGCCAGTAGTTCCTCCCCTTCCTACGAGCAGTACTTC. The genes are TRBV19 and TRBJ2-7; D unresolved. Germline V lookup: CDR1 LNHDA, CDR2 SQIVND (reference sequence). Between the trimmed V and J ends, which lost 5 bases and 1 base, there was a span of 9 bases. This CDR3 has 13 amino acids.

This rearrangement joins TRBV10-3 to TRBJ1-4; D uncertain. From germline, CDR1 is ENHRY and CDR2 SYGVKD. There are 15 residues in the CDR3. Trimming took off 6 bases at V and 7 bases at J, with 18 bases between the two ends. The CDR3 spells CAISYDGREGEKLFF. The CDR3 DNA sequence: TGTGCCATCAGCTATGACGGACGAGAGGGTGAAAAACTGTTTTTT.

The chain recombines TRBV5-6 with TRBJ2-6; D perhaps matches TRBD1 (6 bases). This CDR3 is 15 amino acids long. The germline CDR1 and CDR2 sequences are SGHDT and YYEEEE. The germline V and J ends were trimmed by 0 bases and 2 bases, with 6 bases remaining between them. This CDR3 reads CASSLGGPGANVLTF. CDR3 sequence (DNA): TGTGCCAGCAGCTTGGGGGGGCCTGGGGCCAACGTCCTGACTTTC.

The rearrangement joins TRBV5-1 to TRBJ2-5, with 12 bases matching TRBD2. The CDR3 sequence is 15 residues long. Germline lookup yields CDR1 SGHRS and CDR2 YFSETQ. V trimming: 5 bases; J trimming: 1 base; junction bases outside the gene matches: 3. CDR3 sequence (DNA): TGCGCCAGCAGTCTAGCGGGAGGGGCCCAAGAGACCCAGTACTTC. Its translation: CASSLAGGAQETQYF.

V gene TRBV7-9 combines with J gene TRBJ1-1; D is perhaps TRBD1 (6 bases). The germline CDR1 and CDR2 sequences are SEHNR and FQNEAQ (reference sequence). The V end was cut by 1 base, the J end by 1 base, with 13 bases between. The CDR3 has 16 residues. The CDR3 DNA is TGTGCCAGCAGCTTAGTCGAGACAGGAGGGAACACTGAAGCTTTCTTT. Its translation: CASSLVETGGNTEAFF.

The J gene is TRBJ2-7, the V gene TRBV9; weak D call: TRBD1 (5 bases). CDR3 length: 14 residues. Germline V gene lookup returns CDR1 SGDLS and CDR2 YYNGEE. V was clipped by 4 bases and J by 4 bases, with 15 bases between them. As DNA, the CDR3 is TGTGCCAGCAGCCCACAGGATCGATTGTACGAGCAGTACTTC. This codes for CASSPQDRLYEQYF.

This clone was seen a few times. The chain combines TRBV5-4 with TRBJ1-2, with D hard to call. V lost 0 bases to trimming and J lost 8 bases, with 14 bases between them. This CDR3 contains 14 residues. Germline V gene lookup returns CDR1 SGHNT and CDR2 YYREEE (reference sequence). This chain's CDR3 is CASSLEPESRGYTF. The DNA for the CDR3 is TGTGCCAGCAGCTTGGAGCCGGAATCGAGGGGCTACACCTTC.

This chain links TRBV6-5 with TRBJ1-6; 7 bases are shared with TRBD1. The V and J ends lost 6 bases and 7 bases, in that order; junction bases with no gene match: 6. The CDR3 consists of 14 residues. CDR1 MNHEY and CDR2 SVGAGI come from the germline V gene. Here the CDR3 reads CASRSGGQNSPLHF. DNA of the CDR3: TGTGCCAGCAGATCAGGGGGGCAAAATTCACCCCTCCACTTT.

This sequence joins TRBV28 and TRBJ1-1; D ambiguous. Per the germline V gene, CDR1 is MDHEN and CDR2 is SYDVKM. The CDR3 loop spans 12 amino acids. Trimming stripped 6 bases from V and 5 bases from J, with 10 bases between. CDR3 DNA: TGTGCCAGCAGCCCCGTGAGGACTGAAGCTTTCTTT. Translating it yields CASSPVRTEAFF.

The chain has TRBV9 and TRBJ2-5; 7 bases map to TRBD2. Per the germline V gene, CDR1 is SGDLS and CDR2 is YYNGEE. CDR3 length: 14 residues. The V gene end was trimmed by 0 bases and the J gene end by 4 bases; junction bases not matched to a gene: 3. CDR3: CASSVDPGGETQYF. DNA of the CDR3: TGTGCCAGCAGCGTAGATCCGGGGGGAGAGACCCAGTACTTC.